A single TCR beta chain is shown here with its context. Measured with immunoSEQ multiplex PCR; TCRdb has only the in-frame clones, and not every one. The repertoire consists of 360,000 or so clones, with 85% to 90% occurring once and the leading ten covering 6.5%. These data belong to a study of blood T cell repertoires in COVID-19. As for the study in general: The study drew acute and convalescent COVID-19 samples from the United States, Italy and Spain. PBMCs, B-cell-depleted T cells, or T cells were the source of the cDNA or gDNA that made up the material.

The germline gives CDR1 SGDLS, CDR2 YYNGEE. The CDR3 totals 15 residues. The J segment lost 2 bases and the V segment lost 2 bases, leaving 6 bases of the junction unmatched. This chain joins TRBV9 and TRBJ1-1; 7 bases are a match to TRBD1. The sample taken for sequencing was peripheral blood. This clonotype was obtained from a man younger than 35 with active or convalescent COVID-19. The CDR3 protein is CASSVFRQGNTEAFF. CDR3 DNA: TGTGCCAGCAGCGTCTTTCGACAGGGTAACACTGAAGCTTTCTTT.